This TCR beta chain emerged from a study of blood T cell repertoires in COVID-19. For the study at large: From T cells, B-cell-depleted T cells, or PBMCs came the material, which was cDNA or gDNA.

The germline V gene encodes CDR1 SGHVS and CDR2 FQNEAQ. This CDR3 contains 15 residues. The V gene end was trimmed by 5 bases and the J gene end by 0 bases; junction bases not matched to a gene: 6. Sequenced by immunoSEQ multiplex PCR; TCRdb stores in-frame clones only, minus some. In the table there are more than 95,000 clones, around 82% of which are singletons. V is TRBV7-8 and J is TRBJ2-7; 8 bases align to TRBD1. The source of this sequence is a man aged 55 to 70 with acute or convalescent COVID-19. Sample: peripheral blood. CDR3 residues: CASSPYGTGSYEQYF. The DNA for the CDR3 is TGTGCCAGCAGCCCTTACGGGACAGGCTCCTACGAGCAGTACTTC.